This passage covers 14 T cell receptor beta chains from one sample sequenced in a study of T cell repertoires in cytomegalovirus infection. Each CDR3 protein gets one entry after TCRdb re-called the reads with MiXCR. This sample carries some 300,000 distinct CDR3 sequences, about 8.8% of them seen once, and the ten largest clones take less than 3%. Sequenced input: PBMCs. All receptors come from a human donor in good health (CMV status not recorded). Some clones in this sample may be carry-over from other donors' samples.

Many counts were recorded for this clonotype. This sequence joins TRBV12-3 or TRBV12-4 and TRBJ2-1; either TRBD1 or TRBD2 may fit D (6 bases each). The CDR3 is made up of 15 amino acids. V was trimmed by 5 bases and J by 4 bases, leaving 15 bases between them. This CDR3 is CASSRRQGRYNEQFF. CDR3 DNA: TGTGCCAGCAGTCGCCGGCAGGGGAGGTACAATGAGCAGTTCTTC.

Ten or more counts support this clonotype. V usage is TRBV28 and J usage is TRBJ1-1; D is undetermined. The germline V and J ends were trimmed by 10 bases and 4 bases, with 13 bases remaining between them. The CDR3 has 12 amino acids. Germline V CDR1 and CDR2: MDHEN, SYDVKM. The chain's CDR3 is CAIHPTSTEAFF. CDR3 nucleotide sequence: TGTGCCATCCACCCAACGAGCACTGAAGCTTTCTTT. Combining the CDR3 with reference TRBV28 and TRBJ1-1 gives the whole variable domain DVKVTQSSRYLVKRTGEKVFLECVQDMDHENMFWYRQDPGLGLRLIYFSYDVKMKEKGDIPEGYSVSREKKERFSLILESASTNQTSMYLCAIHPTSTEAFFGQGTRLTVV.

This clonotype has a count of ten or more. In DNA form, the CDR3 reads TGTGCCAGCAGCTTAGCAACTGGGGGATATGGTTCACCCCTCCACTTT. Protein: CASSLATGGYGSPLHF. The rearrangement joins TRBV7-9 to TRBJ1-6, with a weak D call TRBD1 (5 bases). This CDR3 has 16 residues. The germline V gene has CDR1 SEHNR and CDR2 FQNEAQ (reference sequence). The V gene lost 0 bases and the J gene lost 9 bases, with 15 bases spanning the gap. Based on the CDR3 plus reference TRBV7-9 and TRBJ1-6, the full variable domain is DTGVSQNPRHKITKRGQNVTFRCDPISEHNRLYWYRQTLGQGPEFLTYFQNEAQLEKSRLLSDRFSAERPKGSFSTLEIQRTEQGDSAMYLCASSLATGGYGSPLHFGNGTRLTVT.

This clonotype was seen repeatedly, ten times or more. V and J are TRBV23-1 and TRBJ2-3, with 7 bases that match TRBD1. TRBV23-1 is noted as an ORF with a role that remains uncertain. Trimming cost V 4 bases and J 2 bases; bases outside gene matches: 15. The CDR3 has 18 residues. The CDR3 is CASSPTSSMTGITDTQYF. CDR3 DNA: TGCGCCAGCAGTCCCACCTCCTCTATGACAGGGATCACAGATACGCAGTATTTT.

This clonotype occurred many times. The rearrangement joins TRBV28 to TRBJ1-5, with D perhaps TRBD1 (5 bases). The CDR3 sequence is 15 residues long. V was trimmed by 4 bases and J by 11 bases, leaving 21 bases between them. Germline CDR1 reads MDHEN; CDR2 reads SYDVKM. Here the CDR3 DNA reads TGTGCCAGCAGTTCCCGGGGACGGATCGTGCAGGCCCAGCATTTT. This codes for CASSSRGRIVQAQHF.

Concerning this clonotype: This could be a read error, since a much larger clone is one nucleotide away. The chain combines TRBV6-2 or TRBV6-3 with TRBJ2-2; D unresolved. The V gene's germline CDR1 is MNHEY and CDR2 SVGEGT. This CDR3 has 15 residues. V shed 2 bases and J shed 1 base, with 8 bases lying between them. CDR3 sequence: CASSYPAGNTGELFF. The CDR3 coding sequence is TGTGCCAGCAGTTACCCCGCCGGGAACACCGGGGAGCTGTTTTTT.

This clonotype came up a few times. The chain is built from TRBV3-1 and TRBJ1-1; TRBD1 agrees at 9 bases. CDR3 size: 13 residues. V dropped 4 bases and J dropped 9; count of bases not matched to a gene: 6. Germline assignment: CDR1 LGHDT and CDR2 YNNKEL (reference sequence). The CDR3 reads CASSPRDREKAFF. The CDR3 DNA reads as TGTGCCAGCAGCCCCCGGGACAGGGAAAAAGCTTTCTTT.

The table lists this clonotype with a few counts. For the CDR3, the DNA is TGTGCCAGCAGTTTGAGGGGACTAGCGGGGTACAATGAGCAGTTCTTC. This sequence encodes CASSLRGLAGYNEQFF. The chain recombines TRBV12-3 or TRBV12-4 with TRBJ2-1, with 13 bases lining up with TRBD2. Trimming at V came to 3 bases and at J to 4 bases, leaving 3 bases not matched to a gene. The CDR3 runs 16 residues.

This clonotype was seen many times. This chain joins TRBV18 and TRBJ2-5; D is perhaps TRBD1 or TRBD2 (5 bases each). This CDR3 spans 17 amino acids. From germline, CDR1 is KGHSH and CDR2 LQKENI. Trimming removed 2 bases from V and 1 base from J, with 17 bases in between. CDR3 region: CASSPSSSGAPQETQYF. The CDR3 region has the DNA TGTGCCAGCTCACCATCTAGCTCCGGGGCCCCCCAAGAGACCCAGTACTTC.

Ten or more counts support this clonotype. The chain uses TRBV11-3 and TRBJ2-5; 10 positions agree with TRBD1. With V trimmed by 6 bases and J by 2 bases, 3 bases remained unmatched. Germline V gene data show CDR1 as SGHNT and CDR2 as YENEEA. The CDR3 is 14 amino acids. In DNA form, the CDR3 reads TGTGCCAGCAGACTGGGACAGGGGCAAGAGACCCAGTACTTC. This gives the protein CASRLGQGQETQYF.

This clonotype turned up a few times. A much bigger clone sits one base away, suggesting this may be a read error. The chain is built from TRBV7-2 and TRBJ2-5, with a weak D call TRBD2 (5 bases). This CDR3 has 13 residues. V lost 2 bases and J lost 3, with 7 bases in between. CDR1 and CDR2 (germline): SGHTA, FQGNSA. CDR3 residues: CASSLHGEETQYF. The CDR3 coding sequence is TGTGCCAGCAGCTTACACGGGGAAGAGACCCAGTACTTC.

V is TRBV9 and J is TRBJ1-1; D is undetermined. CDR1 and CDR2 from the germline V gene are SGDLS and YYNGEE. The CDR3 spans 11 residues. V dropped 4 bases and J dropped 10 bases, with 11 bases sitting between them. The CDR3 is CASSPHRGAFF. The CDR3 coding sequence is TGTGCCAGCAGCCCCCATAGAGGAGCTTTCTTT.

The table lists this clonotype with many counts. The chain carries TRBV20-1 and TRBJ1-5; no definite D call. This CDR3 spans 12 amino acids. With 0 bases removed from V and 4 bases from J, the gap between germline ends came to 4 bases. Germline assignment: CDR1 DFQATT and CDR2 SNEGSKA (reference sequence). This chain's CDR3 is CSARDGNQPQHF. For the CDR3, the DNA is TGCAGTGCTAGAGATGGGAATCAGCCCCAGCATTTT.

In its sample, this clonotype was seen many times. The chain combines TRBV7-2 with TRBJ2-7, with 8 bases identical to TRBD1. Trimming at V came to 5 bases and at J to 9 bases, leaving 6 bases not matched to a gene. Germline V gene lookup returns CDR1 SGHTA and CDR2 FQGNSA. This CDR3 contains 12 residues. DNA for the CDR3: TGTGCCAGCAGCGTGCCGGGACAGGTGCAGTACTTC. Amino acid sequence: CASSVPGQVQYF.